The 5 T cell receptor beta chains below all came from one sample that was sequenced in a study of T cell changes during pregnancy in multiple sclerosis (dated by TCRdb to the late 2010s). Library preparation was by the immunoSEQ multiplex PCR assay. In TCRdb, the immuneACCESS table is reduced to in-frame sequences with V and J assigned. These tables do not hold every clone; where another copy was compared, an unresolved V gene accounts for under half, and the others remain unexplained. The sample profile shows 35,000 to 45,000 clones; about nine tenths of them were found once. The top ten constitute roughly 0.5% of the sample. Specimen: CD4+ T cells from peripheral blood mononuclear cells, collected in the second trimester of pregnancy. The source of these receptors is a female donor in good health, enrolled as a control in a pregnancy study.

DNA for the CDR3: TGTGCCATCAGTGGAGAGGGCTACGAGCAGTACTTC. The encoded protein is CAISGEGYEQYF. The chain combines TRBV10-3 with TRBJ2-7; tentative D call: TRBD2 (5 bases). In germline, CDR1 is ENHRY, CDR2 SYGVKD. The CDR3 covers 12 residues. V lost 4 bases and J lost 3, with 7 bases in between.

The chain uses TRBV6-5 and TRBJ2-1, with 7 bases that match TRBD1. The V gene's germline CDR1 is MNHEY and CDR2 SVGAGI. Trimming cost V 6 bases and J 4 bases; bases outside gene matches: 9. The CDR3 contains 15 residues. CDR3 in amino acids: CASRNPTGSYNEQFF. The DNA of the CDR3 is TGTGCCAGCAGAAACCCGACAGGGTCATACAATGAGCAGTTCTTC.

The gene calls are TRBV9 and TRBJ2-3; TRBD2 matches 7 bases. Germline V gene data show CDR1 as SGDLS and CDR2 as YYNGEE. CDR3 size: 18 residues. V shed 0 bases, J shed 2 bases, and the junction held 12 bases outside the gene matches. CDR3 sequence (DNA): TGTGCCAGCAGCGTAGCAGCGGGGACCATGATCAACACAGATACGCAGTATTTT. Protein product: CASSVAAGTMINTDTQYF.

V usage is TRBV6-5 and J usage is TRBJ2-7, with 8 positions matching TRBD1. CDR1 MNHEY and CDR2 SVGAGI come from the germline V gene. After removal of 6 bases from V and 6 bases from J, the junction contained 10 bases not matched to a gene. The CDR3 has 14 residues. The CDR3 here is CASSPGTGIGEQYF. CDR3 bases: TGTGCCAGCAGCCCCGGGACAGGAATCGGCGAGCAGTACTTC.

The genes are TRBV30 and TRBJ1-2; D gene uncertain. The V gene lost 0 bases and the J gene lost 11 bases, with 13 bases spanning the gap. CDR1 is GTSNPN, CDR2 SVGIG, per germline (reference sequence). The CDR3 has 12 residues. The CDR3 is CAWSVAPPNYTF. The CDR3 nucleotides read TGTGCCTGGAGTGTAGCCCCTCCCAATTACACCTTC.